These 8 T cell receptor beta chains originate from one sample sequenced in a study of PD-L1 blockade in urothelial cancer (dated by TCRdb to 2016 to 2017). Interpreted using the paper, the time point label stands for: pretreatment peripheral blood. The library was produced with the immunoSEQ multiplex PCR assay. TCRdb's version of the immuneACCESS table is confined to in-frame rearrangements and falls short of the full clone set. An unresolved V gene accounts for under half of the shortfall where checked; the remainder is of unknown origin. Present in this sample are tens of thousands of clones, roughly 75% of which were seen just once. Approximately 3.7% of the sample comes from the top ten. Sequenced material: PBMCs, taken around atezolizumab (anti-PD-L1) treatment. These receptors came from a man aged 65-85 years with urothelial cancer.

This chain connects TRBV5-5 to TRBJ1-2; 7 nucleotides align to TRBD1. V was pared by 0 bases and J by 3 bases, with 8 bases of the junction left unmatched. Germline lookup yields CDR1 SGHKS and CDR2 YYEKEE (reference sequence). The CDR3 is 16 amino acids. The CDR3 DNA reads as TGTGCCAGCAGCTTGGAGCAGGGGGGAAGGTACTATGGCTACACCTTC. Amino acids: CASSLEQGGRYYGYTF.

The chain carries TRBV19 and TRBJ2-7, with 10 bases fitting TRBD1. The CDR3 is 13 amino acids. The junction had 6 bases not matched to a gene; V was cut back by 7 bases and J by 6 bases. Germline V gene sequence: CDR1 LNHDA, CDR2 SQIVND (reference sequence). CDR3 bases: TGTGCCAGTACCGGGACAGGGGACGCCGAGCAGTACTTC. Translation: CASTGTGDAEQYF.

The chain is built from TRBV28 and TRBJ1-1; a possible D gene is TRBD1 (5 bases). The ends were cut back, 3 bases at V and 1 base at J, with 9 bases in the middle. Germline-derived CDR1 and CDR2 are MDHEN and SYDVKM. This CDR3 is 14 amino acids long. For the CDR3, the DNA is TGTGCCAGCAGTTTTCAGGGAGGGAACACTGAAGCTTTCTTT. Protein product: CASSFQGGNTEAFF.

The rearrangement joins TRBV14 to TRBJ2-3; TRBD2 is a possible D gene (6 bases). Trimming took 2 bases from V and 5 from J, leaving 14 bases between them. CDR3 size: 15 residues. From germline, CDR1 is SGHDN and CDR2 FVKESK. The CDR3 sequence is CASSQLSGPGDTQYF. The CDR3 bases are TGTGCCAGCAGCCAACTAAGCGGGCCGGGAGATACGCAGTATTTT.

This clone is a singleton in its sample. CDR3 residues: CASSLLGRVNYGYTF. The CDR3 nucleotides read TGTGCCAGCAGCTTACTGGGCAGGGTTAACTATGGCTACACCTTC. V usage is TRBV7-2 and J usage is TRBJ1-2, with D tentatively TRBD1 (5 bases). The germline V gene encodes CDR1 SGHTA and CDR2 FQGNSA. Trimming cost V 2 bases and J 1 base, with 11 bases left between them. This CDR3 region has 15 residues.

This CDR3 reads CASSLSANYGYTF. CDR3 nucleotides: TGTGCCAGCAGCTTATCAGCTAACTATGGCTACACCTTC. The chain combines TRBV7-2 with TRBJ1-2; no clear D gene. Per germline, CDR1 SGHTA and CDR2 FQGNSA. This CDR3 has 13 amino acids. The V end was cut by 2 bases, the J end by 0 bases, with 4 bases between.

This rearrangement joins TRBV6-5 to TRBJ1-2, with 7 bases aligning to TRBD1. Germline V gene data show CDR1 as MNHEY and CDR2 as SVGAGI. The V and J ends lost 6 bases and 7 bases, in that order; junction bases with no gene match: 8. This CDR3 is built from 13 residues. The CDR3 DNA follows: TGTGCCAGCAGCACCGACAGGGTTGCTGGCTACACCTTC. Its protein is CASSTDRVAGYTF.

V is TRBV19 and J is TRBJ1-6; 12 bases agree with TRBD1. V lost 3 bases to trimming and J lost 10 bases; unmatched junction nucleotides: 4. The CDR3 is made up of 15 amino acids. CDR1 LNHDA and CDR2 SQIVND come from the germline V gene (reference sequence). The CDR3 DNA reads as TGTGCCAGTAGTATGGGACAGGGGGCAGGATCACCCCTCCACTTT. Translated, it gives CASSMGQGAGSPLHF.